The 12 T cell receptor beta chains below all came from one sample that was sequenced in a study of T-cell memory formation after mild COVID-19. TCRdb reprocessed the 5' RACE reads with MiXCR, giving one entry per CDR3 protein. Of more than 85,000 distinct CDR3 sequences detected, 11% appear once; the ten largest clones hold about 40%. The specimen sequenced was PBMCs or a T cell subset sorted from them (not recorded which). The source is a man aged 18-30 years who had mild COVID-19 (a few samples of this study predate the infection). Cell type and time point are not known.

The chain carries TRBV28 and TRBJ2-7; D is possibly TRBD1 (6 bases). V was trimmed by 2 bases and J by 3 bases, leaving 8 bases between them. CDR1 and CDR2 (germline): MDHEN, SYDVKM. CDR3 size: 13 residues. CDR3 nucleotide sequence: TGTGCCAGCAGTTTAGGACAGCACTACGAGCAGTACGTC. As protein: CASSLGQHYEQYV.

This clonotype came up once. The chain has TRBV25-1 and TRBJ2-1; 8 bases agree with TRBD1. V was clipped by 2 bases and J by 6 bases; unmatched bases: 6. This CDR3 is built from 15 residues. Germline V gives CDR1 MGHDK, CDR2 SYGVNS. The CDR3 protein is CASSELTGVGNEQFF. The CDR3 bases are TGTGCCAGCAGTGAACTGACAGGGGTCGGCAATGAGCAGTTCTTC.

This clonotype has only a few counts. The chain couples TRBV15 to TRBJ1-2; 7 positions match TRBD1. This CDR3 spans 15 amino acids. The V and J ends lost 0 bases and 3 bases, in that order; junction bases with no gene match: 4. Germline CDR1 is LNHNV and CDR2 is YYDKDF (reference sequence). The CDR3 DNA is TGTGCCACCAGCAGAGACCGGGACAGATACTATGGCTACACCTTC. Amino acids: CATSRDRDRYYGYTF.

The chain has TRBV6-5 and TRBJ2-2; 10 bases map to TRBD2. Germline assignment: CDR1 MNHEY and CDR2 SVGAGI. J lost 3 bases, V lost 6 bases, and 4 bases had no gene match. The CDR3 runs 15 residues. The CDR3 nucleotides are TGTGCCAGCAGCTCGGGACTAGCGCACACCGGGGAGCTGTTTTTT. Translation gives CASSSGLAHTGELFF.

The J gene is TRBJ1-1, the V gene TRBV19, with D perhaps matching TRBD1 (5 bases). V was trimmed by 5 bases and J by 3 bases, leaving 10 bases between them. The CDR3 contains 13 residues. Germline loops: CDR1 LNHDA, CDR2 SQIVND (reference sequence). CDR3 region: CASSWVGDTEAFF. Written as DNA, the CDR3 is TGTGCCAGTAGTTGGGTGGGGGACACTGAAGCTTTCTTT.

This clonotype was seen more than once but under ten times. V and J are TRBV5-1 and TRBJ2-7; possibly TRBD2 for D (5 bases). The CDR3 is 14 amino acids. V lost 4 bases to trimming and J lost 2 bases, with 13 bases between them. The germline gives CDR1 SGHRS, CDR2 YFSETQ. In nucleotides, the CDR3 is TGCGCCAGCAGCGTGGCGGGTGACACCTACGAGCAGTACTTC. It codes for CASSVAGDTYEQYF.

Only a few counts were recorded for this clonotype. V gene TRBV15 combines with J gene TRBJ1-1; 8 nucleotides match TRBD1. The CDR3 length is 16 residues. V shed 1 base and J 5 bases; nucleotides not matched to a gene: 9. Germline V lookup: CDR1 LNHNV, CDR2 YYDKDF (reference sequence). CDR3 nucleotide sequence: TGTGCCACCAGCAGAGGCTGGACAGGGCCGAGGACTGAAGCTTTCTTT. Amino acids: CATSRGWTGPRTEAFF.

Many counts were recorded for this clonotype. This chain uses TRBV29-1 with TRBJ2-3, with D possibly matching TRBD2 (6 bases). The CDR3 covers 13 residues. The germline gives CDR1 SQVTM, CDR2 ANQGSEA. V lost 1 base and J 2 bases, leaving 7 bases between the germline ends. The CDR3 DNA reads TGCAGCGTTGAAGCGGGAGTCACAGATACGCAGTATTTT. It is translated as CSVEAGVTDTQYF.

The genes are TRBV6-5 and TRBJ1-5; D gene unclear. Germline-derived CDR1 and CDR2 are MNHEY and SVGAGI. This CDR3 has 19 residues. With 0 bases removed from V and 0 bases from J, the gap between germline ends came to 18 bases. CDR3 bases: TGTGCCAGCAGTTACTCCGCGCCGGGGATCGGGGATAGCAATCAGCCCCAGCATTTT. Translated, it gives CASSYSAPGIGDSNQPQHF.

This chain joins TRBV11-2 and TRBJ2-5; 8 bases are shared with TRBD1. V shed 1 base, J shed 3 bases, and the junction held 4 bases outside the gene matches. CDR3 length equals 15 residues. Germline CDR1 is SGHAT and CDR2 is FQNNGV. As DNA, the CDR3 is TGTGCCAGCAGCTTAGCAGGGGGCCAAAAAGAGACCCAGTACTTC. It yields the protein CASSLAGGQKETQYF.

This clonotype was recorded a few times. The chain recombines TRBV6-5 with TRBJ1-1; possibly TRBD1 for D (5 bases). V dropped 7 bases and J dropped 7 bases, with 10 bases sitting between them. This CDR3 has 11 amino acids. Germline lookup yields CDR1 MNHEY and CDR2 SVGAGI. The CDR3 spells CASIQGNEAFF. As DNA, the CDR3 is TGTGCCAGCATCCAGGGAAATGAAGCTTTCTTT.

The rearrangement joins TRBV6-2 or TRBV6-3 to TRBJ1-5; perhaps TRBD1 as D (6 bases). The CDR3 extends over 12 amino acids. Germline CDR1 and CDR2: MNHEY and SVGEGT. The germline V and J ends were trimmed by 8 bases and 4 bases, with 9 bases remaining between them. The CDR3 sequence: CASRTGNQPQHF. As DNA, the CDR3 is TGTGCCAGCCGTACAGGGAATCAGCCCCAGCATTTT.